This T cell receptor beta chain was obtained from a study of blood T cell repertoires in COVID-19. Study at large: Sites in the United States, Italy and Spain provided acute and convalescent COVID-19 samples.

V was clipped by 3 bases and J by 7 bases, with 9 bases between them. This CDR3 is 12 amino acids long. In germline, CDR1 is SGHTA, CDR2 FQGNSA. Clones were sequenced by immunoSEQ multiplex PCR, and TCRdb holds only the in-frame ones, with some missing. Seen here are about 110,000 clones, around 81% observed once, and the top ten hold about 4.7%. This receptor was taken from a human donor in a cohort sampled during active or convalescent COVID-19. The V and J genes are TRBV7-2 and TRBJ1-2, with a possible D match to TRBD1 (6 bases). The sequencing sample was made of peripheral blood. The CDR3 DNA reads as TGTGCCAGCAGCTTGCAGGGGTTTGGCTACACCTTC. Its protein product is CASSLQGFGYTF.